This T cell receptor (beta chain) was sequenced in a study of T cells in Graves' hyperthyroidism and ophthalmopathy. The CDR3 regions of TCR beta were amplified from RNA transcripts. The HTBI primer set drove a first-round RT-PCR of the TCR CDR3. TCRdb itself ran the multiplex PCR reads through MiXCR, one entry per CDR3 protein. The sample contains 600,000 or so distinct CDR3 sequences, around 15% of which appear only once. Sequenced input: blood. This clonotype was obtained from a woman in her 50s with Graves' ophthalmopathy.

CDR3 amino acids: CASSLPKETQYF. CDR3 DNA sequence: TGTGCCAGCAGCTTGCCGAAAGAGACCCAGTACTTC. This chain connects TRBV7-9 to TRBJ2-5; no definite D call. Germline loops: CDR1 SEHNR, CDR2 FQNEAQ (reference sequence). The CDR3 covers 12 residues. Trimming stripped 3 bases from V and 3 bases from J, with 5 bases between. Full variable domain (rest looked up from reference TRBV7-9 and TRBJ2-5): DTGVSQNPRHKITKRGQNVTFRCDPISEHNRLYWYRQTLGQGPEFLTYFQNEAQLEKSRLLSDRFSAERPKGSFSTLEIQRTEQGDSAMYLCASSLPKETQYFGPGTRLLVL.